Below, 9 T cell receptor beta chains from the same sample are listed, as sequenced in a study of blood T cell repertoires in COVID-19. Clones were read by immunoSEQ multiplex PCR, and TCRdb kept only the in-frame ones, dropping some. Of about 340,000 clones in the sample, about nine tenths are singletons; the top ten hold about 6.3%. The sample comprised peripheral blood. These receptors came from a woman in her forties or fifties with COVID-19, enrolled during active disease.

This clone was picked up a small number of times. The CDR3: CASSLVAGGSTDTQYF. Written as DNA, the CDR3 is TGTGCCAGCAGCTTAGTCGCGGGGGGTAGCACAGATACGCAGTATTTT. The V and J genes are TRBV7-8 and TRBJ2-3; TRBD2 matches at 8 bases. The junction had 3 bases not matched to a gene; V was cut back by 1 base and J by 0 bases. The CDR3 runs to 16 residues. Germline V gives CDR1 SGHVS, CDR2 FQNEAQ.

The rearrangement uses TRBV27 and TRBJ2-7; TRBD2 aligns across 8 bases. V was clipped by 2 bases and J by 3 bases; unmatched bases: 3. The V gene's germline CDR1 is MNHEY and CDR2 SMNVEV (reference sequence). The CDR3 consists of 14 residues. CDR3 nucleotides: TGTGCCAGCAGTTTAAAGCGGGAGTTCTACGAGCAGTACTTC. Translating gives CASSLKREFYEQYF.

The CDR3 nucleotides read TGTGCCAGCAGCATCTCCGGACTAGCGACCTACGAGCAGTACTTC. Its translation is CASSISGLATYEQYF. The chain joins TRBV9 to TRBJ2-7; 9 bases fit TRBD2. The CDR3 spans 15 residues. Unmatched junction bases numbered 7, after V lost 4 bases and J lost 2 bases. Germline CDR1 reads SGDLS; CDR2 reads YYNGEE.

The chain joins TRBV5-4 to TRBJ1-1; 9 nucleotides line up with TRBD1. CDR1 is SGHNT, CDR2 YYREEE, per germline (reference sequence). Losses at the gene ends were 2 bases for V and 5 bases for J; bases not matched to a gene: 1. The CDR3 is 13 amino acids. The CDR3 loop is CASSFDRGTEAFF. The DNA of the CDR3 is TGTGCCAGCAGCTTTGACAGGGGGACTGAAGCTTTCTTT.

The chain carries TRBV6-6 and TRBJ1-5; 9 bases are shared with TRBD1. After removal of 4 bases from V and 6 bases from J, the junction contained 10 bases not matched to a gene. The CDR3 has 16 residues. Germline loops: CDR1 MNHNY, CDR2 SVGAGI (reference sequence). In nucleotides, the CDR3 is TGTGCCAGCAGTTCCCTCGGGACAGGGAAGGGTCAGCCCCAGCATTTT. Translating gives CASSSLGTGKGQPQHF.

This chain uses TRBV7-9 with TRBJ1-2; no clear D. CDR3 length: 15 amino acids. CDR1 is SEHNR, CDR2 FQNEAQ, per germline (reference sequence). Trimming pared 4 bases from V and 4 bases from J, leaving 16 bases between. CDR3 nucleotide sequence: TGTGCCAGCAGCTCTGACTGGCGTCTTGGCTATGGCTACACCTTC. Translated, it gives CASSSDWRLGYGYTF.

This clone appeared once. CDR3 residues: CASSEGDSGYNEQFF. CDR3 nucleotide sequence: TGCGCCAGCAGTGAGGGGGACTCTGGATACAATGAGCAGTTCTTC. The rearrangement links TRBV10-2 to TRBJ2-1; D is perhaps TRBD2 (6 bases). CDR3 size: 15 residues. Per germline, CDR1 WSHSY and CDR2 SAAADI. Trimming pared 2 bases from V and 4 bases from J, leaving 12 bases between.

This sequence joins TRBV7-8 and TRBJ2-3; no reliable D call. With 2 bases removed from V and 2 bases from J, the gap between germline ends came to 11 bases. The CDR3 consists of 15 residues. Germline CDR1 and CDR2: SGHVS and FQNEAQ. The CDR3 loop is CASSLRAGDTDTQYF. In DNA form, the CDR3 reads TGTGCCAGCAGCTTACGAGCAGGCGACACAGATACGCAGTATTTT.

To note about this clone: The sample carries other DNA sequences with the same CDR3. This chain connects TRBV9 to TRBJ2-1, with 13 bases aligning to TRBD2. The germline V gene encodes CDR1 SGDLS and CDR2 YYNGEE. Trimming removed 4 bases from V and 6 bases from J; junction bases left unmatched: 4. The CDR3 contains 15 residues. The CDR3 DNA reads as TGTGCCAGCAGCCCAACTAGCGGGAGGGTCAATGAGCAGTTCTTC. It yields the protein CASSPTSGRVNEQFF.